Following are 32 T cell receptor beta chains from one sample sequenced in a study of T-cell reconstitution after alpha-beta-depleted transplantation in children. Preparation of the TCRbeta library was carried out with unique molecular identifiers. TCRdb re-derived calls from the PCR reads in MiXCR, one entry per CDR3 protein. The sample contains about 640,000 distinct CDR3 sequences, approximately 15% of which appear only once. The source material was PBMCs from the stem cell graft donor, sampled from the stem cell graft. These receptors all come from a human donor who donated a stem cell graft to a child with acute myeloid leukemia.

This clonotype was counted only a few times. The chain recombines TRBV7-2 with TRBJ1-3, with D possibly matching TRBD1 (6 bases). The CDR3 contains 15 residues. Germline V gene data show CDR1 as SGHTA and CDR2 as FQGNSA. V was pared by 2 bases and J by 0 bases, with 8 bases between. The DNA of the CDR3 is TGTGCCAGCAGCTTAACAGGGAGCTCTGGAAACACCATATATTTT. This sequence encodes CASSLTGSSGNTIYF.

This chain connects TRBV7-9 to TRBJ2-1; D might be TRBD2 (5 bases). Germline V lookup: CDR1 SEHNR, CDR2 FQNEAQ (reference sequence). This CDR3 contains 17 residues. The germline V and J ends were trimmed by 5 bases and 0 bases, with 17 bases remaining between them. Written as DNA, the CDR3 is TGTGCCAGCAGCCCCTCGGGAAGACCAAGCTCCTACAATGAGCAGTTCTTC. Its translation: CASSPSGRPSSYNEQFF.

As to this clonotype: One end of the junction fails to match germline, which may point to a read error. This rearrangement joins TRBV7-7 to TRBJ2-3, with TRBD1 matching 8 bases. In germline, CDR1 is SSHAT, CDR2 FNYEAQ (reference sequence). The CDR3 runs 15 residues. The CDR3 reads CASSLGQGAADTHYF. The CDR3, as DNA: TGTGCCAGCAGCTTAGGCCAGGGGGCCGCAGATACGCATTATTTT.

In its sample, this clonotype was seen many times. The chain carries TRBV20-1 and TRBJ2-2; D unresolved. The CDR3 sequence is 15 residues long. Trimming cost V 0 bases and J 6 bases, with 14 bases left between them. Germline lookup yields CDR1 DFQATT and CDR2 SNEGSKA (reference sequence). The CDR3 region has the DNA TGCAGTGCTAGAGACCCCTTAGGCCCGGCCGGGGAGCTGTTTTTT. Its translation is CSARDPLGPAGELFF.

In its sample, this clonotype was seen many times. The chain joins TRBV12-5 to TRBJ2-3; D uncertain. The CDR3 has 16 amino acids. V was shortened by 5 bases and J by 0 bases, with 15 bases between the two germline ends. Germline V gives CDR1 LGHNT, CDR2 FRNRAP. The CDR3 sequence is CASGARGPTSTDTQYF. In DNA, the CDR3 is TGTGCTAGTGGTGCCCGCGGACCAACTAGCACAGATACGCAGTATTTT.

This chain links TRBV7-7 with TRBJ2-1, with 8 bases lining up with TRBD2. CDR1 SSHAT and CDR2 FNYEAQ come from the germline V gene (reference sequence). The CDR3 covers 12 residues. V was clipped by 6 bases and J by 9 bases; unmatched bases: 4. CDR3 residues: CASSYRGGEQFF. In DNA, the CDR3 is TGTGCCAGCAGTTATCGGGGGGGTGAGCAGTTCTTC. Using reference TRBV7-7 and TRBJ2-1 for the parts outside the CDR3, the full variable domain is GAGVSQSPRYKVTKRGQDVTLRCDPISSHATLYWYQQALGQGPEFLTYFNYEAQPDKSGLPSDRFSAERPEGSISTLTIQRTEQRDSAMYRCASSYRGGEQFFGPGTRLTVL.

The rearrangement uses TRBV4-3 and TRBJ1-3, with unresolved D. Germline V lookup: CDR1 LGHNA, CDR2 YSLEER. This CDR3 has 14 amino acids. The V gene lost 1 base and the J gene lost 4 bases, with 8 bases spanning the gap. The CDR3 DNA reads as TGCGCCAGCAGCCAAGGGCAACGGGGAAACACCATATATTTT. Protein product: CASSQGQRGNTIYF.

This clonotype was counted at least ten times. V gene TRBV7-2 combines with J gene TRBJ2-7, with D perhaps being TRBD1 or TRBD2 (6 bases each). The length of the CDR3 is 14 residues. V gave up 5 bases and J gave up 4 bases, with 15 bases separating them. Germline values: CDR1 SGHTA, CDR2 FQGNSA. CDR3 sequence reads: CASSPARGAYEQYF. The CDR3 DNA follows: TGTGCCAGCAGCCCTGCTAGGGGGGCTTACGAGCAGTACTTC.

This clonotype occurred a few times. The gene calls are TRBV7-2 and TRBJ2-5; D is unclear. Germline V gene sequence: CDR1 SGHTA, CDR2 FQGNSA. Trimming shortened V by 3 bases and J by 9 bases, and 14 bases separated the two germline ends. The CDR3 has 13 amino acids. The CDR3 DNA is TGTGCCAGCAGCTTGGACCTAAATGGGTCCCAGTACTTC. Translation gives CASSLDLNGSQYF.

This clonotype was detected many times. The chain is built from TRBV6-5 and TRBJ2-7, with D possibly TRBD2 on 5 matching bases. This CDR3 has 14 amino acids. V gave up 0 bases and J gave up 1 base, with 7 bases separating them. CDR1 MNHEY and CDR2 SVGAGI come from the germline V gene. CDR3: CASSYSEESYEQYF. CDR3 nucleotides: TGTGCCAGCAGTTACTCGGAGGAATCCTACGAGCAGTACTTC.

This clonotype was found a few times. V usage is TRBV5-6 and J usage is TRBJ1-3, with unresolved D. CDR3 length: 18 amino acids. V lost 4 bases and J lost 2, with 22 bases in between. Per the germline V gene, CDR1 is SGHDT and CDR2 is YYEEEE. The CDR3 region has the DNA TGTGCCAGCAGCAAGAGCGCCTCGTCGAATAATCCTGGAAACACCATATATTTT. Amino acids: CASSKSASSNNPGNTIYF.

Concerning this clonotype itself: A much larger clonotype is one base distant, so this may be a read error. J is TRBJ2-1 and V is TRBV20-1; a weak D match, TRBD2 (6 bases). The J call may not be correct, given that the DNA end is closer to TRBJ2-7. CDR1 is DFQATT and CDR2 is SNEGSKA in the germline V gene (reference sequence). This CDR3 has 14 amino acids. The CDR3 DNA is TGCAGCGCGATCTGGATAGCGGATTACAATGAGCAGTACTTC. Translated, it gives CSAIWIADYNEQYF.

The V and J genes are TRBV12-3 or TRBV12-4 and TRBJ1-5, with D unresolved. Trimming stripped 5 bases from V and 7 bases from J, with 15 bases between. This CDR3 is 14 amino acids long. DNA for the CDR3: TGTGCCAGCAGTCCCGGCATAGCGGGACAGCCCCAGCATTTT. Protein product: CASSPGIAGQPQHF.

The chain employs TRBV10-3 and TRBJ2-4; TRBD2 matches 7 bases. Germline V gives CDR1 ENHRY, CDR2 SYGVKD. The V segment lost 2 bases and the J segment 6 bases; nucleotides outside the gene matches: 10. The CDR3 has 16 amino acids. CDR3 region: CAISEAGEGYRNIQYF. The CDR3 nucleotides read TGTGCCATCAGTGAGGCCGGGGAGGGCTACAGAAACATTCAGTACTTC.

This clonotype was observed many times. The V call is TRBV27, the J call TRBJ2-1, with TRBD1 matching 8 bases. Germline V gene lookup returns CDR1 MNHEY and CDR2 SMNVEV (reference sequence). The CDR3 is 17 amino acids. J was trimmed by 1 base and V by 4 bases; bases with no gene match: 9. CDR3 DNA: TGTGCCAGCAGTTCCTTCCCGGGACAGGTTTCCTACAATGAGCAGTTCTTC. Translation gives CASSSFPGQVSYNEQFF.

This clonotype was counted at least ten times. The chain combines TRBV20-1 with TRBJ2-3; 10 nucleotides line up with TRBD1. CDR3 length: 14 residues. The germline V gene encodes CDR1 DFQATT and CDR2 SNEGSKA (reference sequence). CDR3 DNA: TGCACCGGCCGGAGACAGGGGGCCCCAGATACGCAGTATTTT. Translated: CTGRRQGAPDTQYF.

This clonotype was seen ten or more times. CDR3 DNA sequence: TGCAGCGTTGATGTGGGGGGGTTGTACAATGAGCAGTTCTTC. Its protein product is CSVDVGGLYNEQFF. This chain links TRBV29-1 with TRBJ2-1; 7 bases align to TRBD2. Looked up from germline, CDR1 is SQVTM and CDR2 is ANQGSEA. The CDR3 extends over 14 amino acids. The junction had 6 bases not matched to a gene; V was cut back by 3 bases and J by 4 bases.

The V gene is TRBV4-3, the J gene TRBJ2-7, with 9 bases matching TRBD2. This CDR3 has 13 residues. From germline, CDR1 is LGHNA and CDR2 YSLEER. Trimming removed 6 bases from V and 6 bases from J; junction bases left unmatched: 6. The CDR3 nucleotides read TGCGCCAGCAGTCAGAAGCGGGGGGCCGAGCAGTACTTC. It codes for CASSQKRGAEQYF.

V is TRBV4-2 and J is TRBJ2-6, with D perhaps matching TRBD2 (5 bases). V was clipped by 4 bases and J by 4 bases, with 26 bases between them. Germline-derived CDR1 and CDR2 are LGHNA and YNFKEQ. The CDR3 sequence is 20 residues long. The CDR3 loop reads CASSLPYFQTGYTGANVLTF. CDR3 coding DNA: TGTGCCAGCAGCCTCCCATACTTCCAGACGGGATACACAGGGGCCAACGTCCTGACTTTC.

The chain carries TRBV4-3 and TRBJ2-1, with D uncertain. CDR1 LGHNA and CDR2 YSLEER come from the germline V gene. The V and J ends lost 1 base and 7 bases respectively, with 8 bases between them. The CDR3 contains 13 residues. CDR3 DNA: TGCGCCAGCAGCCAAGGAATAAGTAATGAGCAGTTCTTC. Protein sequence: CASSQGISNEQFF.

The table lists this clonotype with many counts. This chain links TRBV12-3 or TRBV12-4 with TRBJ1-6; D unresolved. V was pared by 4 bases and J by 0 bases, with 10 bases between. The CDR3 length is 16 residues. The DNA for the CDR3 is TGTGCCAGCAGTTGGACCGGGTACTCCTATAATTCACCCCTCCACTTT. Protein: CASSWTGYSYNSPLHF.

This clonotype was counted at least ten times. V usage is TRBV29-1 and J usage is TRBJ2-1; D possibly corresponds to TRBD2 (5 bases). There are 15 residues in the CDR3. The V end was cut by 6 bases, the J end by 3 bases, with 18 bases between. Per germline, CDR1 SQVTM and CDR2 ANQGSEA. In nucleotides, the CDR3 is TGCAGCGTCCTCCTACAGAGGAGGTTCTACAATGAGCAGTTCTTC. Protein: CSVLLQRRFYNEQFF.

This chain joins TRBV5-6 and TRBJ2-7; possible D gene TRBD1, 5 bases. Germline CDR1 is SGHDT and CDR2 is YYEEEE. This CDR3 has 14 residues. V was cut by 4 bases and J by 4 bases, with 15 bases left in between. This CDR3 is CASSDGHSAYEQYV. The CDR3, as DNA: TGTGCCAGCAGCGACGGACACTCAGCATACGAGCAGTACGTC.

This chain joins TRBV18 and TRBJ2-3; possibly TRBD1 for D (5 bases). Trimming stripped 3 bases from V and 2 bases from J, with 12 bases between. CDR3 length: 15 amino acids. The germline V gene encodes CDR1 KGHSH and CDR2 LQKENI. In DNA, the CDR3 is TGTGCCAGCTCACCTGTGGACATCCTCACAGATACGCAGTATTTT. Translating gives CASSPVDILTDTQYF.

This clonotype was recorded at least ten times. The chain has TRBV12-3 or TRBV12-4 and TRBJ2-5; 8 nucleotides line up with TRBD1. After removal of 2 bases from V and 2 bases from J, the junction contained 7 bases not matched to a gene. This CDR3 comprises 16 residues. CDR3 sequence (DNA): TGTGCCAGCAGTTTACGAGTCGGACAGGGTCAAGAGACCCAGTACTTC. Protein: CASSLRVGQGQETQYF.

This clonotype has more than one count but fewer than ten. The chain recombines TRBV7-9 with TRBJ1-4, with D uncertain. The CDR3 extends over 12 amino acids. The germline V gene has CDR1 SEHNR and CDR2 FQNEAQ (reference sequence). Trimming stripped 5 bases from V and 10 bases from J, with 11 bases between. CDR3 nucleotides: TGTGCCAGCAGCGAATTCGACGGAAAACTGTTTTTT. Amino acid sequence: CASSEFDGKLFF.

This clonotype has a count of ten or more. J is TRBJ2-1 and V is TRBV5-5; TRBD1 matches at 7 bases. V was pared by 0 bases and J by 4 bases, with 7 bases of the junction left unmatched. Germline CDR1 reads SGHKS; CDR2 reads YYEKEE (reference sequence). The CDR3 extends over 16 amino acids. The CDR3 DNA follows: TGTGCCAGCAGCTTGGCCGGGACAGTGGTATACAATGAGCAGTTCTTC. Protein product: CASSLAGTVVYNEQFF.

This clonotype was detected only a few times. The rearrangement links TRBV6-1 to TRBJ1-6, with 7 nucleotides matching TRBD1. Germline lookup yields CDR1 MNHNS and CDR2 SASEGT. V shed 6 bases, J shed 7 bases, and the junction held 9 bases outside the gene matches. CDR3 size: 15 residues. DNA of the CDR3: TGTGCCAGCAGCCGACTCGGACAGGACAATTCACCCCTCCACTTT. This encodes CASSRLGQDNSPLHF.

In this sample, this clonotype turned up a few times. The CDR3 reads CASSSGTVPNTEAFF. DNA for the CDR3: TGTGCCAGCAGCTCGGGGACAGTTCCGAACACTGAAGCTTTCTTT. V gene TRBV7-2 combines with J gene TRBJ1-1, with 7 bases lining up with TRBD1. CDR3 length: 15 amino acids. The germline V gene encodes CDR1 SGHTA and CDR2 FQGNSA. V lost 4 bases, J lost 1 base, and 6 bases stayed unmatched.

This clonotype occurred a few times. One base away lies a much larger clone, so this may be a sequencing read error. This chain connects TRBV4-3 to TRBJ2-3; D is undetermined. Trimming shortened V by 0 bases and J by 3 bases, and 4 bases separated the two germline ends. The CDR3 sequence is 13 residues long. CDR1 is LGHNA, CDR2 YSLEER, per germline. The CDR3, as DNA: TGCGCCAGCAGCCAAGACGAGACAGATACGCAGTATTTT. Protein: CASSQDETDTQYF.

The rearrangement uses TRBV6-2 or TRBV6-3 and TRBJ1-2, with D possibly being TRBD1 (6 bases). Germline V gene lookup returns CDR1 MNHEY and CDR2 SVGEGT. The V end lost 5 bases, the J end lost 0 bases, and 16 bases lay between the germline ends. The CDR3 covers 16 residues. DNA for the CDR3: TGTGCCAGCAGTCCAGGGGACCTTCCGACTAACTATGGCTACACCTTC. It encodes CASSPGDLPTNYGYTF.

This clonotype showed up just a few times. The rearrangement joins TRBV4-1 to TRBJ1-3, with 9 nucleotides matching TRBD1. CDR1 is MGHRA and CDR2 is YSYEKL in the germline V gene. The CDR3 has 16 residues. V dropped 0 bases and J dropped 5; count of bases not matched to a gene: 5. The CDR3 spells CASSQDSGTGRNTIYF. The CDR3 DNA sequence: TGCGCCAGCAGCCAAGATAGTGGGACAGGGAGAAACACCATATATTTT.